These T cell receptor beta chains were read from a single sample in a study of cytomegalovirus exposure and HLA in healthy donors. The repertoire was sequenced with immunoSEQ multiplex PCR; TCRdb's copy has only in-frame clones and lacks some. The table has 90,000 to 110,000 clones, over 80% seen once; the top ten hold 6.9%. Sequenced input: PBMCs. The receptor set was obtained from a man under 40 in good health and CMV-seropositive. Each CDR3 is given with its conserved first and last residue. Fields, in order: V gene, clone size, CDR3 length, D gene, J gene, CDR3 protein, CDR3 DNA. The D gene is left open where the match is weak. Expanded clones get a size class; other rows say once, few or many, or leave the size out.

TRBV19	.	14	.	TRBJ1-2	CASSIRTNYYGYTF	TGTGCCAGTAGCATCCGGACTAACTACTATGGCTACACCTTC
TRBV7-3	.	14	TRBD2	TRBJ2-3	CASSPGSLAATQYF	TGTGCCAGCAGCCCCGGTTCACTAGCGGCAACGCAGTATTTT
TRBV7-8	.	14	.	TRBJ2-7	CASSLVGSSYEQYF	TGTGCCAGCAGCTTAGTCGGGTCCTCCTACGAGCAGTACTTC
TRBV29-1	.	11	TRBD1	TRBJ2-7	CSGQGAYEQYF	TGCAGCGGACAGGGGGCCTACGAGCAGTACTTC
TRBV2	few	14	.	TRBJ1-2	CASSSAGEGYGYTF	TGTGCCAGCAGCAGCGCTGGGGAGGGCTATGGCTACACCTTC
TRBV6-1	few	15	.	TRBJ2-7	CASGTGGPPTYEQYF	TGTGCCAGCGGGACGGGGGGCCCACCGACCTACGAGCAGTACTTC
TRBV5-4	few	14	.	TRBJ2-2	CASSRGASTGELFF	TGTGCCAGCAGCCGGGGGGCGAGCACCGGGGAGCTGTTTTTT
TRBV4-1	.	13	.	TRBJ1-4	CASSPQRREKLFF	TGCGCCAGCAGCCCCCAGCGGAGGGAAAAACTGTTTTTT
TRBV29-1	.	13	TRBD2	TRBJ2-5	CSVVSSGQETQYF	TGCAGCGTTGTGTCTAGCGGCCAAGAGACCCAGTACTTC
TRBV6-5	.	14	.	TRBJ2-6	CASRSGLGANVLTF	TGTGCCAGCAGGTCAGGGCTTGGGGCCAACGTCCTGACTTTC
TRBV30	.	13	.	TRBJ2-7	CAWSVNPGGEQYF	TGTGCCTGGAGTGTAAATCCCGGAGGCGAGCAGTACTTC
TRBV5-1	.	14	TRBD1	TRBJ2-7	CATSTGTGGYEQYF	TGCGCCACCTCAACCGGGACAGGGGGTTACGAGCAGTACTTC
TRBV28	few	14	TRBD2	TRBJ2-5	CASRSGTSRETQYF	TGTGCCAGCAGGTCCGGGACTAGCAGAGAGACCCAGTACTTC